The 30 T cell receptor beta chains in this list originate from one sample, sequenced in a study of T-cell memory formation after mild COVID-19. TCRdb recomputed calls from the 5' RACE reads with MiXCR, one row per CDR3 protein. This table holds a few hundred thousand distinct CDR3 sequences, around 28% found once. The sequenced sample consisted of PBMCs or a T cell subset sorted from them (not recorded which). These receptor sequences come from an adult woman who had mild COVID-19 (a few samples of this study predate the infection). Cell type and time point are not known.

This clonotype was picked up many times. In nucleotides, the CDR3 is TGTGCCAGCAGCTTATACAGTAATGAGCAGTTCTTC. Its protein is CASSLYSNEQFF. The V call is TRBV7-2, the J call TRBJ2-1; no clear D. Germline-derived CDR1 and CDR2 are SGHTA and FQGNSA. With 2 bases removed from V and 7 bases from J, the gap between germline ends came to 6 bases. There are 12 residues in the CDR3.

This clonotype came up a few times. J is TRBJ2-7 and V is TRBV7-2; 8 bases line up with TRBD1. Per the germline V gene, CDR1 is SGHTA and CDR2 is FQGNSA. J lost 3 bases, V lost 2 bases, and 6 bases had no gene match. The length of the CDR3 is 15 residues. The chain's CDR3 is CASSLSGTGYYEQYF. The CDR3 coding sequence is TGTGCCAGCAGCTTATCCGGGACAGGCTACTACGAGCAGTACTTC.

In this sample, this clonotype turned up a few times. This chain links TRBV6-5 with TRBJ2-1; tentative D call: TRBD1 (5 bases). CDR3 length: 15 residues. Deletions cut 2 bases from V and 3 bases from J, with 11 bases between. The germline V gene has CDR1 MNHEY and CDR2 SVGAGI. In DNA form, the CDR3 reads TGTGCCAGCAGTTACGCCCGACAGCTCTACAATGAGCAGTTCTTC. This translates into CASSYARQLYNEQFF.

This rearrangement joins TRBV12-5 to TRBJ2-5; TRBD2 aligns across 7 bases. The CDR3 totals 16 residues. Germline-derived CDR1 and CDR2 are LGHNT and FRNRAP. V lost 1 base, J lost 1 base, and 6 bases stayed unmatched. The chain's CDR3 is CASGLGQTSSQETQYF. The CDR3 DNA follows: TGTGCTAGTGGTTTGGGCCAGACTAGCAGCCAAGAGACCCAGTACTTC.

The chain uses TRBV7-9 and TRBJ2-7, with D perhaps TRBD2 (6 bases). V lost 4 bases and J 12 bases, leaving 19 bases between the germline ends. This CDR3 is 13 amino acids long. Germline-derived CDR1 and CDR2 are SEHNR and FQNEAQ (reference sequence). The CDR3 DNA reads TGTGCCAGCAGCTCCTCACGGACCGCCGGGGGGTACTTC. This codes for CASSSSRTAGGYF.

The gene calls are TRBV20-1 and TRBJ2-3; D is perhaps TRBD1 (6 bases). Germline-derived CDR1 and CDR2 are DFQATT and SNEGSKA (reference sequence). V lost 4 bases and J 0 bases, leaving 11 bases between the germline ends. This CDR3 has 14 residues. The CDR3: CSATGQLSTDTQYF. The CDR3 bases are TGCAGTGCTACGGGACAACTAAGCACAGATACGCAGTATTTT.

There are a few counts of this clonotype. The chain uses TRBV24-1 and TRBJ2-2; unclear D gene. Looked up from germline, CDR1 is KGHDR and CDR2 is SFDVKD. CDR3 length: 17 residues. V was shortened by 5 bases and J by 3 bases, with 18 bases between the two germline ends. This CDR3 is CATSGLPLGRDTGELFF. The DNA of the CDR3 is TGTGCCACCAGTGGCCTCCCTCTAGGTCGAGACACCGGGGAGCTGTTTTTT.

The rearrangement uses TRBV5-1 and TRBJ2-1; D perhaps matches TRBD2 (6 bases). V was clipped by 6 bases and J by 4 bases, with 17 bases between them. Germline V gene sequence: CDR1 SGHRS, CDR2 YFSETQ. The CDR3 runs to 15 residues. CDR3 DNA: TGCGCCAGCACGAGTAGCGGCACCCTTTACAATGAGCAGTTCTTC. Encoded protein: CASTSSGTLYNEQFF.

This clonotype has just a few counts. The rearrangement links TRBV11-3 to TRBJ2-3; D gene unclear. Germline CDR1 reads SGHNT; CDR2 reads YENEEA. This CDR3 has 14 residues. The V end was cut by 2 bases, the J end by 3 bases, with 9 bases between. CDR3 sequence reads: CASSLSPPTDTQYF. Here the CDR3 DNA reads TGTGCCAGCAGCTTATCACCCCCAACAGATACGCAGTATTTT.

This chain uses TRBV12-3 or TRBV12-4 with TRBJ2-1; 10 bases fit TRBD2. Trimming took 6 bases from V and 4 from J; bases not matched to a gene: 9. The CDR3 is 16 residues long. The CDR3 here is CASSHLAGEPYNEQFF. As DNA, the CDR3 is TGTGCCAGCAGCCATCTAGCGGGGGAACCATACAATGAGCAGTTCTTC.

This clonotype has just a few counts. V usage is TRBV29-1 and J usage is TRBJ2-7; TRBD1 aligns across 7 bases. Germline V gives CDR1 SQVTM, CDR2 ANQGSEA. The CDR3 runs 14 residues. Losses at the gene ends were 5 bases for V and 0 bases for J; bases not matched to a gene: 7. CDR3 DNA: TGCAGCGTTTCATACAGGGGTTCCTCCTACGAGCAGTACTTC. Translated: CSVSYRGSSYEQYF.

This chain joins TRBV20-1 and TRBJ2-1, with D perhaps matching TRBD2 (5 bases). The CDR3 is made up of 11 amino acids. CDR1 and CDR2 (germline): DFQATT, SNEGSKA (reference sequence). Trimming left V 5 bases short and J 10 bases short, with 12 bases between. The CDR3 sequence is CSALDYPEQFF. DNA of the CDR3: TGCAGTGCTCTAGACTACCCCGAGCAGTTCTTC.

The chain recombines TRBV5-1 with TRBJ2-7, with TRBD1 matching over 10 bases. This CDR3 comprises 17 residues. In germline, CDR1 is SGHRS, CDR2 YFSETQ. With V trimmed by 3 bases and J by 1 base, 10 bases remained unmatched. CDR3 in amino acids: CASSWTNGQGDSYEQYF. The CDR3 DNA follows: TGCGCCAGCAGCTGGACCAACGGACAGGGGGATTCCTACGAGCAGTACTTC.

The chain links TRBV5-1 to TRBJ2-7, with D perhaps TRBD2 (5 bases). Trimming took off 1 base at V and 3 bases at J, with 14 bases between the two ends. CDR1 is SGHRS and CDR2 is YFSETQ in the germline V gene. The CDR3 totals 15 residues. In DNA form, the CDR3 reads TGCGCCAGCAGCTTGTCGCCTGGGGAGAGCTACGAGCAGTACTTC. Translation gives CASSLSPGESYEQYF.

This clonotype has more than one count but fewer than ten. The rearrangement uses TRBV12-3 or TRBV12-4 and TRBJ2-3, with a possible D match to TRBD2 (5 bases). The germline V and J ends were trimmed by 3 bases and 4 bases, with 17 bases remaining between them. This CDR3 spans 16 amino acids. CDR3 region: CASSFGLRALADTQYF. CDR3 nucleotide sequence: TGTGCCAGCAGTTTTGGGTTGCGGGCTCTCGCAGATACGCAGTATTTT.

This chain connects TRBV24-1 to TRBJ2-7; 7 nucleotides agree with TRBD1. V lost 6 bases, J lost 3 bases, and 7 bases stayed unmatched. Germline V gene lookup returns CDR1 KGHDR and CDR2 SFDVKD. This CDR3 has 14 residues. The CDR3 DNA reads as TGTGCCACCAGTAAGGGGGCGGACGGCTACGAGCAGTACTTC. Translated: CATSKGADGYEQYF.

The chain employs TRBV5-1 and TRBJ2-7; D ambiguous. Germline assignment: CDR1 SGHRS and CDR2 YFSETQ. V was clipped by 1 base and J by 0 bases, with 5 bases between them. There are 13 residues in the CDR3. This CDR3 reads CASSLIHSYEQYF. The CDR3 DNA follows: TGCGCCAGCAGCTTGATCCACTCCTACGAGCAGTACTTC.

This clonotype was detected only a few times. The chain couples TRBV5-1 to TRBJ2-7; the D gene is possibly TRBD2 (6 bases). Trimming removed 4 bases from V and 2 bases from J, with 16 bases in between. Germline V lookup: CDR1 SGHRS, CDR2 YFSETQ. This CDR3 has 15 amino acids. The DNA for the CDR3 is TGCGCCAGCAGCCCCGGACTAACTCCGACCTACGAGCAGTACTTC. Translated, it gives CASSPGLTPTYEQYF.

The CDR3 DNA reads TGCAGTGCCGGGGGGGCCGCCACAGATACGCAGTATTTT. Residues: CSAGGAATDTQYF. The chain recombines TRBV20-1 with TRBJ2-3; 8 bases agree with TRBD2. V was clipped by 6 bases and J by 2 bases; unmatched bases: 4. CDR1 and CDR2 (germline): DFQATT, SNEGSKA (reference sequence). The CDR3 consists of 13 residues.

The genes are TRBV11-2 and TRBJ1-1, with TRBD1 matching over 7 bases. Germline CDR1 and CDR2: SGHAT and FQNNGV. There are 16 residues in the CDR3. Trimming cost V 3 bases and J 6 bases; bases outside gene matches: 13. The CDR3 bases are TGTGCCAGCAGCTTGGAGAGACAGGGAGCAATCGCTGAAGCTTTCTTT. Translating it yields CASSLERQGAIAEAFF.

This CDR3 reads CASLQNTEAFF. The CDR3 DNA reads TGTGCCAGCCTACAGAACACTGAAGCTTTCTTT. The V gene is TRBV6-1, the J gene TRBJ1-1; D unresolved. This CDR3 spans 11 amino acids. Germline CDR1 and CDR2: MNHNS and SASEGT. V gave up 8 bases and J gave up 1 base, with 5 bases separating them.

The chain is built from TRBV7-9 and TRBJ2-2; TRBD2 aligns across 10 bases. Trimming cost V 6 bases and J 0 bases; bases outside gene matches: 4. The CDR3 length is 16 residues. Looked up from germline, CDR1 is SEHNR and CDR2 is FQNEAQ (reference sequence). The DNA for the CDR3 is TGTGCCAGCAGAGGACTAGCGGAGGCGAACACCGGGGAGCTGTTTTTT. Protein: CASRGLAEANTGELFF.

For this clonotype: At one boundary the junction diverges from the germline segment, which might be a read error. V is TRBV7-7 and J is TRBJ2-5; 14 bases are a match to TRBD2. Germline values: CDR1 SSHAT, CDR2 FNYEAQ (reference sequence). This CDR3 has 18 residues. The CDR3: CASSPGTSGRRAQETQYF. DNA for the CDR3: TGTGCTAGCAGCCCGGGGACTAGCGGGAGAAGGGCCCAAGAGACCCAGTACTTC.

The chain joins TRBV7-2 to TRBJ1-2; no firm D call. Trimming removed 5 bases from V and 8 bases from J, with 15 bases in between. Germline lookup yields CDR1 SGHTA and CDR2 FQGNSA. This CDR3 spans 13 amino acids. The CDR3 bases are TGTGCCAGCAGCGCCCGAGAGGGCGGGGGCTACACCTTC. This gives the protein CASSAREGGGYTF.

This chain uses TRBV19 with TRBJ1-1; TRBD1 matches 7 bases. The germline CDR1 and CDR2 sequences are LNHDA and SQIVND (reference sequence). The CDR3 runs 12 residues. The V gene end was trimmed by 7 bases and the J gene end by 7 bases; junction bases not matched to a gene: 6. This CDR3 is CASNRNRGEAFF. CDR3 nucleotides: TGTGCCAGTAATCGAAACAGGGGTGAAGCTTTCTTT.

V usage is TRBV25-1 and J usage is TRBJ1-4; no firm D call. Germline loops: CDR1 MGHDK, CDR2 SYGVNS. The ends were cut back, 8 bases at V and 8 bases at J, with 21 bases in the middle. The length of the CDR3 is 15 residues. CDR3 region: CASFPGGGPGEKLFF. The CDR3 DNA reads as TGTGCCAGCTTCCCGGGCGGAGGCCCTGGGGAAAAACTGTTTTTT.

This clonotype was observed a few times. The V and J genes are TRBV5-1 and TRBJ2-4, with D tentatively TRBD1 (6 bases). Germline values: CDR1 SGHRS, CDR2 YFSETQ. Trimming left V 4 bases short and J 8 bases short, with 16 bases between. The CDR3 runs 14 residues. DNA for the CDR3: TGCGCCAGCAGCCCGGACAGTTGGTCGGACATTCAGTACTTC. As protein: CASSPDSWSDIQYF. Supplemented by reference TRBV5-1 and TRBJ2-4, the full variable domain reads KAGVTQTPRYLIKTRGQQVTLSCSPISGHRSVSWYQQTPGQGLQFLFEYFSETQRNKGNFPGRFSGRQFSNSRSEMNVSTLELGDSALYLCASSPDSWSDIQYFGAGTRLSVL.

This clonotype was observed a few times. The chain employs TRBV12-3 or TRBV12-4 and TRBJ2-1; D is ambiguous. This CDR3 spans 10 amino acids. The V gene lost 5 bases and the J gene lost 6 bases, with 2 bases spanning the gap. As DNA, the CDR3 is TGTGCCAGCAGTGCCAATGAGCAGTTCTTC. Translated: CASSANEQFF.

The chain uses TRBV21-1 and TRBJ2-7; the table names TRBD1, a call not compared with the DNA. TRBV21-1 is given as a pseudogene. The CDR3 is made up of 13 amino acids. CDR3 bases: TGTGCCAGCAACCAAGGGGGGTCGGACGAGCAGTACTTC. Its protein product is CASNQGGSDEQYF.

The V gene is TRBV6-5, the J gene TRBJ2-4; 7 bases agree with TRBD2. Germline V gene lookup returns CDR1 MNHEY and CDR2 SVGAGI. There are 15 residues in the CDR3. With V trimmed by 5 bases and J by 9 bases, 13 bases remained unmatched. The CDR3 region is CASSPGLAERGIQYF. The DNA for the CDR3 is TGTGCCAGCAGTCCCGGGCTAGCGGAAAGGGGCATTCAGTACTTC.